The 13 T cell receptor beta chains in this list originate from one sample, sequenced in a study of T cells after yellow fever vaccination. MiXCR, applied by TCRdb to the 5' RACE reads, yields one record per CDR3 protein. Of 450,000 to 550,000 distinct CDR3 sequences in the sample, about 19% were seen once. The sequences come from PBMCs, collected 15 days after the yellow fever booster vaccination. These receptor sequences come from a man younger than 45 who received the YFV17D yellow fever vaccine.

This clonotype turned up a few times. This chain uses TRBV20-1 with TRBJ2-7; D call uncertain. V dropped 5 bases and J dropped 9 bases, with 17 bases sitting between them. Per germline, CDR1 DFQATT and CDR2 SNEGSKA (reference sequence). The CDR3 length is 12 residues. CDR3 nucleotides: TGCAGTGCTGCCCGGACGGGCGTAGGGCAGTACTTC. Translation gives CSAARTGVGQYF.

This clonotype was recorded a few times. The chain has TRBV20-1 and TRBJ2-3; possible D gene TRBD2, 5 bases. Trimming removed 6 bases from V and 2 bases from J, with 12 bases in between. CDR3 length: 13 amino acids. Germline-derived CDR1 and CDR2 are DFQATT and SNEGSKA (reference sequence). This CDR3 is CSAGGRDTDTQYF. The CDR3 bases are TGCAGTGCCGGAGGTAGGGACACAGATACGCAGTATTTT.

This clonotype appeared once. The CDR3 reads CSVEAGGKDTQYF. CDR3 nucleotide sequence: TGCAGCGTTGAGGCAGGGGGCAAAGATACGCAGTATTTT. This chain links TRBV29-1 with TRBJ2-3; 8 nucleotides match TRBD1. V lost 3 bases, J lost 5 bases, and 4 bases stayed unmatched. This CDR3 is 13 amino acids long. Per germline, CDR1 SQVTM and CDR2 ANQGSEA.

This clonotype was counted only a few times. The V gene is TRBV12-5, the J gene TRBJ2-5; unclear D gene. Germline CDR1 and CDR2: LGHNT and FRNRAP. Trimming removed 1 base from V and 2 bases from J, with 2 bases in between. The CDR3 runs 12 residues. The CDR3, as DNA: TGTGCTAGTGGTTTGGAGCAAGAGACCCAGTACTTC. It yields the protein CASGLEQETQYF.

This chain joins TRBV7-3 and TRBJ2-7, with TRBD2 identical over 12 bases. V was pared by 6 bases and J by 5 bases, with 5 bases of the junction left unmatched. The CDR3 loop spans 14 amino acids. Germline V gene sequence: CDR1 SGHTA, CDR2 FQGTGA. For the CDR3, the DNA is TGTGCCAGCAGTCGACTAGCGGGGGTCCACGAGCAGTACTTC. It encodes CASSRLAGVHEQYF. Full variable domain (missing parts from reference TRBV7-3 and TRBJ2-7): GAGVSQTPSNKVTEKGKYVELRCDPISGHTALYWYRQSLGQGPEFLIYFQGTGAADDSGLPNDRFFAVRPEGSVSTLKIQRTERGDSAVYLCASSRLAGVHEQYFGPGTRLTVT.

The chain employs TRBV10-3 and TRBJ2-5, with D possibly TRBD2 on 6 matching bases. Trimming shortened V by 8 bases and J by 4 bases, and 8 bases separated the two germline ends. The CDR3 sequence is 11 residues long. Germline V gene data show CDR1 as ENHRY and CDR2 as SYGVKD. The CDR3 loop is CAIGGLETQYF. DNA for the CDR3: TGTGCCATCGGGGGGTTAGAGACCCAGTACTTC.

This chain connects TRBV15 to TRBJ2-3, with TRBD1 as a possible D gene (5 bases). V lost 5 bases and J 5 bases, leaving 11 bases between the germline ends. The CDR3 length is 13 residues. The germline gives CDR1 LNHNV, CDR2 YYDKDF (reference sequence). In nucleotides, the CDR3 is TGTGCCACCAGCGATAGCAGGGTAGATACGCAGTATTTT. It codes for CATSDSRVDTQYF.

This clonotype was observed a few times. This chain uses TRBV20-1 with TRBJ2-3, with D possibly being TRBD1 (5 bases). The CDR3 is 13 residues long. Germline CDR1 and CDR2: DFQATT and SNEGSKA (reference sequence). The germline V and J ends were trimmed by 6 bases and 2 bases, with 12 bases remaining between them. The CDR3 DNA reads TGCAGTGCGCCGACAGTTGTCACAGATACGCAGTATTTT. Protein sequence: CSAPTVVTDTQYF.

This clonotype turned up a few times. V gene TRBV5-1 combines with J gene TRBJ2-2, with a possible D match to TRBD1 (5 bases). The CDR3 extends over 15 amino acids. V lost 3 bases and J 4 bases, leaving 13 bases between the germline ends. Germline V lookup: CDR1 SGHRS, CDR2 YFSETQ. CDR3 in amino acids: CASSSGPGSTGELFF. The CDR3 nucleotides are TGCGCCAGCAGCTCAGGACCAGGGTCCACCGGGGAGCTGTTTTTT.

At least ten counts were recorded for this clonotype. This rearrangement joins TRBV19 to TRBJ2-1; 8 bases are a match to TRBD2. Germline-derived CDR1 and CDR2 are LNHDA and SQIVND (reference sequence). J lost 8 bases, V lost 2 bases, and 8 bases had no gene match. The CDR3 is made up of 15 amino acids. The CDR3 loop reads CASSILGLGHHEQFF. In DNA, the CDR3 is TGTGCCAGTAGTATACTGGGACTAGGCCACCATGAGCAGTTCTTC.

In DNA form, the CDR3 reads TGTGCTAGTGGCTCAGGAGGGGGCACAGATACGCAGTATTTT. It encodes CASGSGGGTDTQYF. V gene TRBV12-5 combines with J gene TRBJ2-3, with TRBD2 as a possible D gene (6 bases). Germline-derived CDR1 and CDR2 are LGHNT and FRNRAP. This CDR3 has 14 amino acids. V lost 6 bases and J lost 1, with 11 bases in between. The variable domain in full, with the rest retrieved from reference TRBV12-5 and TRBJ2-3, is DARVTQTPRHKVTEMGQEVTMRCQPILGHNTVFWYRQTMMQGLELLAYFRNRAPLDDSGMPKDRFSAEMPDATLATLKIQPSEPRDSAVYFCASGSGGGTDTQYFGPGTRLTVL.

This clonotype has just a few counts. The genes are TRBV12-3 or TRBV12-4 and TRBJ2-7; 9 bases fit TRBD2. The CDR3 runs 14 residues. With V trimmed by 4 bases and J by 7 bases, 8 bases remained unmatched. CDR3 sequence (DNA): TGTGCCAGCAGTTCCGGGACTAGCCCGTGGGAGCAGTACTTC. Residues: CASSSGTSPWEQYF.

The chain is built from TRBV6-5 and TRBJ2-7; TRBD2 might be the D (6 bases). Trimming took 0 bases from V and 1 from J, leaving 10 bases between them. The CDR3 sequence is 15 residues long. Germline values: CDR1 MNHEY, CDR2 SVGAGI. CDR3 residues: CASSYSAGPSYEQYF. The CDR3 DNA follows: TGTGCCAGCAGTTACTCGGCGGGACCTTCCTACGAGCAGTACTTC.